The 21 T cell receptor beta chains below all came from one sample that was sequenced in a study of blood T cell repertoires in COVID-19. Data came from immunoSEQ multiplex PCR; TCRdb stores just in-frame clones and leaves some out. The top ten hold about 26% of the sample, which has about 190,000 clones, 70% to 90% seen once. Specimen: PBMCs or T cells enriched from blood (not recorded which). Every receptor here comes from a woman between 40 and 50 years old in a cohort exposed to, infected with or recovered from COVID-19 (not recorded which).

The chain links TRBV5-4 to TRBJ2-5; 8 bases align to TRBD2. After removal of 0 bases from V and 4 bases from J, the junction contained 2 bases not matched to a gene. CDR3 length: 14 residues. From germline, CDR1 is SGHNT and CDR2 YYREEE (reference sequence). CDR3 sequence reads: CASSLGRGAETQYF. CDR3 sequence (DNA): TGTGCCAGCAGCTTGGGGCGGGGGGCAGAGACCCAGTACTTC. Using reference TRBV5-4 and TRBJ2-5 for the parts outside the CDR3, the full variable domain is ETGVTQSPTHLIKTRGQQVTLRCSSQSGHNTVSWYQQALGQGPQFIFQYYREEENGRGNFPPRFSGLQFPNYSSELNVNALELDDSALYLCASSLGRGAETQYFGPGTRLLVL.

This clone was picked up one time. V is TRBV10-3 and J is TRBJ1-2, with 8 bases fitting TRBD1. After removal of 4 bases from V and 4 bases from J, the junction contained 2 bases not matched to a gene. The germline V gene encodes CDR1 ENHRY and CDR2 SYGVKD. The CDR3 spans 13 residues. The CDR3 spells CAISVDRGYGYTF. The CDR3 DNA is TGTGCCATCAGTGTTGACAGGGGCTATGGCTACACCTTC.

The rearrangement joins TRBV9 to TRBJ1-4, with TRBD1 matching 8 bases. The CDR3 runs 15 residues. The ends lost 3 bases at V and 4 bases at J; junction bases unmatched: 5. CDR1 and CDR2 (germline): SGDLS, YYNGEE. The CDR3 DNA reads TGTGCCAGCAGCGCCGGGGACAGGTTTAATGAAAAACTGTTTTTT. The encoded protein is CASSAGDRFNEKLFF.

This clone occurred once. This sequence joins TRBV5-8 and TRBJ2-7; D is possibly TRBD2 (6 bases). CDR1 SGHTS and CDR2 YDEGEE come from the germline V gene. Trimming removed 5 bases at V and 2 bases at J, with 14 bases between. The CDR3 spans 14 residues. The CDR3 spells CASSWGDGTYEQYF. The CDR3 DNA follows: TGTGCCAGCAGTTGGGGGGACGGAACCTACGAGCAGTACTTC.

The chain carries TRBV4-3 and TRBJ1-1, with D perhaps TRBD1 (5 bases). CDR1 is LGHNA, CDR2 YSLEER, per germline. The V end lost 2 bases, the J end lost 5 bases, and 12 bases lay between the germline ends. The CDR3 is made up of 14 amino acids. CDR3 region: CASSQSPRATEAFF. The CDR3 DNA is TGCGCCAGCAGCCAATCTCCCAGGGCGACTGAAGCTTTCTTT.

This chain uses TRBV19 with TRBJ1-1, with unresolved D. The CDR3 extends over 12 amino acids. Germline CDR1 reads LNHDA; CDR2 reads SQIVND (reference sequence). V lost 10 bases, J lost 8 bases, and 17 bases lay in between. The CDR3 nucleotides read TGTGCCACCCAGCCTCGACATTTGGAAGCTTTCTTT. It is translated as CATQPRHLEAFF.

The chain carries TRBV20-1 and TRBJ1-1; D is possibly TRBD1 (5 bases). The V gene lost 3 bases and the J gene lost 8 bases, with 16 bases spanning the gap. Germline CDR1 reads DFQATT; CDR2 reads SNEGSKA (reference sequence). This CDR3 is 13 amino acids long. CDR3 protein: CSASSRDSREAFF. As DNA, the CDR3 is TGCAGTGCTAGTAGCCGGGACTCAAGGGAAGCTTTCTTT.

Only one count was recorded for this clone. The gene calls are TRBV7-2 and TRBJ2-7; TRBD1 matches at 9 bases. Losses at the gene ends were 5 bases for V and 3 bases for J; bases not matched to a gene: 5. CDR3 length: 14 amino acids. Per germline, CDR1 SGHTA and CDR2 FQGNSA. CDR3 sequence reads: CASSPGTGYYEQYF. CDR3 in DNA: TGTGCCAGCAGCCCAGGGACAGGGTACTACGAGCAGTACTTC.

V is TRBV4-2 and J is TRBJ1-2, with 10 bases lining up with TRBD1. In germline, CDR1 is LGHNA, CDR2 YNFKEQ. V lost 0 bases to trimming and J lost 4 bases; unmatched junction nucleotides: 5. The CDR3 covers 16 residues. CDR3 in DNA: TGTGCCAGCAGCCAAGAAACCGGGACAGGGGTCTATGGCTACACCTTC. This gives the protein CASSQETGTGVYGYTF.

V is TRBV6-5 and J is TRBJ2-6; 11 bases map to TRBD1. With V trimmed by 8 bases and J by 0 bases, 0 bases remained unmatched. The CDR3 runs 15 residues. CDR1 is MNHEY, CDR2 SVGAGI, per germline. In nucleotides, the CDR3 is TGTGCCAGCGGGACAGGGGGCTCTGGGGCCAACGTCCTGACTTTC. The encoded protein is CASGTGGSGANVLTF.

The V gene is TRBV9, the J gene TRBJ1-1, with a weak D call TRBD1 (6 bases). Between the trimmed V and J ends, which lost 0 bases and 5 bases, there was a span of 11 bases. The CDR3 totals 14 residues. The germline V gene encodes CDR1 SGDLS and CDR2 YYNGEE. CDR3 DNA: TGTGCCAGCAGCGTAGATGGCAGGGGTACTGAAGCTTTCTTT. Amino acids: CASSVDGRGTEAFF.

The chain links TRBV28 to TRBJ1-6, with a weak D call TRBD1 (5 bases). Trimming took 4 bases from V and 16 from J, leaving 17 bases between them. The germline CDR1 and CDR2 sequences are MDHEN and SYDVKM. CDR3 length: 13 amino acids. CDR3 DNA: TGTGCCAGCAGTTATCTCACAGGAGACCGGCTCCACTTT. Encoded protein: CASSYLTGDRLHF.

In DNA form, the CDR3 reads TGTGCCAGCAGCTGGGGGACAGGGGAGGCCAATGAGCAGTTCTTC. Its protein product is CASSWGTGEANEQFF. This rearrangement joins TRBV13 to TRBJ2-1; 10 bases fit TRBD1. V gave up 4 bases and J gave up 6 bases; unmatched junction bases: 6. Germline V lookup: CDR1 PRHDT, CDR2 FYEKMQ (reference sequence). This CDR3 is built from 15 residues.

The chain recombines TRBV28 with TRBJ1-5; D might be TRBD1 (5 bases). V shed 4 bases and J shed 3 bases, with 10 bases lying between them. CDR1 and CDR2 (germline): MDHEN, SYDVKM. The CDR3 is 14 residues long. The DNA of the CDR3 is TGTGCCAGCAGTTCACGGGGGTCCAATCAGCCCCAGCATTTT. Residues: CASSSRGSNQPQHF. Complete variable domain (other parts from reference TRBV28 and TRBJ1-5): DVKVTQSSRYLVKRTGEKVFLECVQDMDHENMFWYRQDPGLGLRLIYFSYDVKMKEKGDIPEGYSVSREKKERFSLILESASTNQTSMYLCASSSRGSNQPQHFGDGTRLSIL.

The chain is built from TRBV5-1 and TRBJ2-5; 8 nucleotides agree with TRBD2. V lost 7 bases to trimming and J lost 5 bases; unmatched junction nucleotides: 7. The germline CDR1 and CDR2 sequences are SGHRS and YFSETQ. The CDR3 spans 13 residues. CDR3 bases: TGCGCCAGCGTAGCGGGAATGGAGGAGACCCAGTACTTC. Its translation is CASVAGMEETQYF. The whole variable domain, filled in from reference TRBV5-1 and TRBJ2-5, reads KAGVTQTPRYLIKTRGQQVTLSCSPISGHRSVSWYQQTPGQGLQFLFEYFSETQRNKGNFPGRFSGRQFSNSRSEMNVSTLELGDSALYLCASVAGMEETQYFGPGTRLLVL.

The gene calls are TRBV4-1 and TRBJ2-2; 8 bases fit TRBD1. V shed 3 bases and J 7 bases; nucleotides not matched to a gene: 7. CDR3 length: 15 residues. Germline lookup yields CDR1 MGHRA and CDR2 YSYEKL. The CDR3 here is CASSQGHRGSGELFF. CDR3 sequence (DNA): TGCGCCAGCAGCCAGGGTCACAGGGGGAGCGGGGAGCTGTTTTTT.

The V and J genes are TRBV7-9 and TRBJ2-7; the match to TRBD1 covers 11 bases. The CDR3 totals 13 residues. Trimming took 3 bases from V and 6 from J; bases not matched to a gene: 1. Germline V gives CDR1 SEHNR, CDR2 FQNEAQ (reference sequence). CDR3 sequence reads: CASSFGTGGEQYF. The DNA of the CDR3 is TGTGCCAGCAGCTTCGGGACAGGGGGCGAGCAGTACTTC.

This sequence joins TRBV19 and TRBJ1-1; 7 bases fit TRBD1. The CDR3 spans 17 residues. Germline loops: CDR1 LNHDA, CDR2 SQIVND (reference sequence). Trimming took 5 bases from V and 0 from J; bases not matched to a gene: 12. The DNA for the CDR3 is TGTGCCAGTAGTCGCGACAGGGAGGCCCTCATGAACACTGAAGCTTTCTTT. It encodes CASSRDREALMNTEAFF.

The chain carries TRBV7-6 and TRBJ1-1, with TRBD1 as a possible D gene (6 bases). V was shortened by 0 bases and J by 6 bases, with 14 bases between the two germline ends. The CDR3 sequence is 15 residues long. CDR1 SGHVS and CDR2 FNYEAQ come from the germline V gene. CDR3 protein: CASSLAGGRGAEAFF. CDR3 coding DNA: TGTGCCAGCAGCTTAGCGGGTGGCAGGGGAGCTGAAGCTTTCTTT.

The V and J genes are TRBV7-9 and TRBJ1-2, with TRBD1 identical over 9 bases. The CDR3 sequence is 15 residues long. V trimming: 2 bases; J trimming: 8 bases; junction bases outside the gene matches: 9. The germline CDR1 and CDR2 sequences are SEHNR and FQNEAQ (reference sequence). The CDR3 DNA sequence: TGTGCCAGCAGCTTACGGGACAGGGAGGTTGACGGCTACACCTTC. This codes for CASSLRDREVDGYTF.

This chain joins TRBV30 and TRBJ2-1; tentatively, D is TRBD2 (5 bases). The CDR3 loop spans 12 amino acids. With 3 bases removed from V and 5 bases from J, the gap between germline ends came to 8 bases. Per germline, CDR1 GTSNPN and CDR2 SVGIG (reference sequence). CDR3 amino acids: CAWRSSNNEQFF. Written as DNA, the CDR3 is TGTGCCTGGAGATCTAGCAACAATGAGCAGTTCTTC.